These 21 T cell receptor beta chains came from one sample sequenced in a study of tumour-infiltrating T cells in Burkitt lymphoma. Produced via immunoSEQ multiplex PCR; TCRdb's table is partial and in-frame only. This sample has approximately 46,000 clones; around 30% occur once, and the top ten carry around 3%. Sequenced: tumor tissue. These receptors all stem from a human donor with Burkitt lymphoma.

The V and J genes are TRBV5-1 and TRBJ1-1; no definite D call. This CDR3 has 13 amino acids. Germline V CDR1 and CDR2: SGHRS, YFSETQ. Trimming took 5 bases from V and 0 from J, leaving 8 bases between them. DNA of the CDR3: TGCGCCAGCAGTCCTGGGGTGAACACTGAAGCTTTCTTT. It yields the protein CASSPGVNTEAFF. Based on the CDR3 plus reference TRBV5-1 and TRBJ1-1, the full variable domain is KAGVTQTPRYLIKTRGQQVTLSCSPISGHRSVSWYQQTPGQGLQFLFEYFSETQRNKGNFPGRFSGRQFSNSRSEMNVSTLELGDSALYLCASSPGVNTEAFFGQGTRLTVV.

CDR3 residues: CASSGGTGLETQYF. CDR3 bases: TGCGCCAGCAGCGGGGGGACAGGGTTAGAGACCCAGTACTTC. The chain is built from TRBV5-1 and TRBJ2-5, with 9 positions matching TRBD1. The germline V gene has CDR1 SGHRS and CDR2 YFSETQ. After removal of 4 bases from V and 4 bases from J, the junction contained 5 bases not matched to a gene. The CDR3 has 14 residues.

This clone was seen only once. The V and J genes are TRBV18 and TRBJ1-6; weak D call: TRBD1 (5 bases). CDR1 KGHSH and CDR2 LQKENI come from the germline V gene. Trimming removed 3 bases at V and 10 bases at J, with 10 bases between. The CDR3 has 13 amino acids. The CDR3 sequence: CASSPGADSPLHF. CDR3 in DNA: TGTGCCAGCTCACCTGGGGCCGACTCACCCCTCCACTTT. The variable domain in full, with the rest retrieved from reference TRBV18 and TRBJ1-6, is NAGVMQNPRHLVRRRGQEARLRCSPMKGHSHVYWYRQLPEEGLKFMVYLQKENIIDESGMPKERFSAEFPKEGPSILRIQQVVRGDSAAYFCASSPGADSPLHFGNGTRLTVT.

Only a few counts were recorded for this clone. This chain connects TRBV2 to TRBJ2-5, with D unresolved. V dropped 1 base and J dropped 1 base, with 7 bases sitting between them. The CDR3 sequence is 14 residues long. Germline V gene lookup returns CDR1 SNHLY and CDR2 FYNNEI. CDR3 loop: CASSEGAFQETQYF. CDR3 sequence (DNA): TGTGCCAGCAGTGAAGGGGCTTTCCAAGAGACCCAGTACTTC.

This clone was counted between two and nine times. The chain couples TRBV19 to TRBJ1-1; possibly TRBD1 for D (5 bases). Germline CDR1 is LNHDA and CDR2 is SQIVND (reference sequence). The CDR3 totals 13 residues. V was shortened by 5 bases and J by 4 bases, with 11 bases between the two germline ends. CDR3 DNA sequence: TGTGCCAGTAGTCAGGGCCTAGTCACTGAAGCTTTCTTT. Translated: CASSQGLVTEAFF.

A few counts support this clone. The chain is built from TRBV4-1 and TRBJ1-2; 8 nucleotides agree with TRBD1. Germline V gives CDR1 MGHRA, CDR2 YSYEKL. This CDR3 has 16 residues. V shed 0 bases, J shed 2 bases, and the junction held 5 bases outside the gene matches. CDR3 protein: CASSQDRTGSNYGYTF. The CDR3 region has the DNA TGCGCCAGCAGCCAAGATCGGACAGGGAGCAACTATGGCTACACCTTC.

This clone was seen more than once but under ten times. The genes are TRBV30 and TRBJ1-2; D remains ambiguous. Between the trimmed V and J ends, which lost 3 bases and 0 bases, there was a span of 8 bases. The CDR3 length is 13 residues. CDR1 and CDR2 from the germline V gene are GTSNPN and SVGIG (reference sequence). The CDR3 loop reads CAWRGWANYGYTF. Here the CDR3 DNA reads TGTGCCTGGAGAGGATGGGCTAACTATGGCTACACCTTC. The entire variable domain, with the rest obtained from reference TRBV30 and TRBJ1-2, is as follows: SQTIHQWPATLVQPVGSPLSLECTVEGTSNPNLYWYRQAAGRGLQLLFYSVGIGQISSEVPQNLSASRPQDRQFILSSKKLLLSDSGFYLCAWRGWANYGYTFGSGTRLTVV.

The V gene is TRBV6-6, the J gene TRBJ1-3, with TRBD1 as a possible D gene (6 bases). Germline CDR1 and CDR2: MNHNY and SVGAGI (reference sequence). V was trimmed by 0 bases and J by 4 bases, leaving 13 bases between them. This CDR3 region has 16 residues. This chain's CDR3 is CASSYSRQAGGNTIYF. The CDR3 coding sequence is TGTGCCAGCAGTTACTCCAGACAGGCGGGGGGAAACACCATATATTTT.

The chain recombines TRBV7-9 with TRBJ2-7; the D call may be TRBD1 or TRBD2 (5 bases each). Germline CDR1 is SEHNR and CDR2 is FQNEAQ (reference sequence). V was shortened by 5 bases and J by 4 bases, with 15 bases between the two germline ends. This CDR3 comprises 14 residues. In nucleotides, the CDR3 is TGTGCCAGCAGCGCCAAAGGGACCCCGTACGAGCAGTACTTC. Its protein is CASSAKGTPYEQYF.

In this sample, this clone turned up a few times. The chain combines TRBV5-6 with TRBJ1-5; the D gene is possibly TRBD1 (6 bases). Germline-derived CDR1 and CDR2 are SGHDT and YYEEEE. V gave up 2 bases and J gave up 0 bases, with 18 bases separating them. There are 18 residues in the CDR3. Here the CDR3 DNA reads TGTGCCAGCAGCTTATGGGCAGGGGCGACCATTAGCAATCAGCCCCAGCATTTT. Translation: CASSLWAGATISNQPQHF.

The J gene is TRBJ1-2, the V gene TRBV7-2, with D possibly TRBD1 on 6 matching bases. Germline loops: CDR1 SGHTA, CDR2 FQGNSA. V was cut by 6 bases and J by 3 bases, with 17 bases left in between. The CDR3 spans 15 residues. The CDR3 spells CASSSNRASYYGYTF. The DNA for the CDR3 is TGTGCCAGCAGTTCTAACAGGGCTTCCTACTATGGCTACACCTTC.

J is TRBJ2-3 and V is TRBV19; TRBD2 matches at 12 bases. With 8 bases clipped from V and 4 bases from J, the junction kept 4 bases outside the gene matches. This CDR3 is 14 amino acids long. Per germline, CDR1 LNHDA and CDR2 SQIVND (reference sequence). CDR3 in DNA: TGTGCCAGTCAGCGACTAGCGGGAGCAGATACGCAGTATTTT. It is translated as CASQRLAGADTQYF.

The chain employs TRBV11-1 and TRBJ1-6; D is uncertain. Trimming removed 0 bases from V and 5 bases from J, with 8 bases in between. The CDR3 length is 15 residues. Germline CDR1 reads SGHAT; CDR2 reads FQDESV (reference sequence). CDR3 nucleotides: TGTGCCAGCAGCTTAGCGGATCACGATAATTCACCCCTCCACTTT. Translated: CASSLADHDNSPLHF.

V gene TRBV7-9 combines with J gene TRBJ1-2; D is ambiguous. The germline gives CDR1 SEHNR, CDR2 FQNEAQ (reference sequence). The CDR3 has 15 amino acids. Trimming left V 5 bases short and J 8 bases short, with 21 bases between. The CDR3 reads CASSAPGQYTDGYTF. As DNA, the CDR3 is TGTGCCAGCAGCGCTCCGGGCCAGTATACGGACGGCTACACCTTC.

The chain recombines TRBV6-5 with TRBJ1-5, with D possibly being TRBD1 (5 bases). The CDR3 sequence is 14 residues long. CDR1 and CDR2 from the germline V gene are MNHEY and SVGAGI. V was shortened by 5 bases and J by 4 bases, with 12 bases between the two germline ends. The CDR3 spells CASSLNQGNQPQHF. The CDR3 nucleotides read TGTGCCAGCAGTCTCAACCAGGGAAATCAGCCCCAGCATTTT.

The CDR3 DNA sequence: TGTGCCAGCAGTCCCCTCGGATACGAGCAGTACTTC. As protein: CASSPLGYEQYF. The chain has TRBV27 and TRBJ2-7; D unclear. Germline-derived CDR1 and CDR2 are MNHEY and SMNVEV (reference sequence). V was trimmed by 5 bases and J by 4 bases, leaving 9 bases between them. This CDR3 has 12 amino acids.

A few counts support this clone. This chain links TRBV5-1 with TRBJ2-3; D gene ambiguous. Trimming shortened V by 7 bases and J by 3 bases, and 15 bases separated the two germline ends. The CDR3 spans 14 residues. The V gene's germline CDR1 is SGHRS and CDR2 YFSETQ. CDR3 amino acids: CASRISAPTDTQYF. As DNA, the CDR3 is TGCGCCAGCCGGATTTCCGCCCCGACAGATACGCAGTATTTT.

The CDR3 is CASSLILGAHEQYF. CDR3 coding DNA: TGTGCCAGCAGCTTAATCCTGGGGGCCCACGAGCAGTACTTC. This sequence joins TRBV7-8 and TRBJ2-7, with a possible D match to TRBD1 (6 bases). The germline gives CDR1 SGHVS, CDR2 FQNEAQ. V lost 2 bases and J lost 5, with 13 bases in between. The CDR3 is 14 residues long.

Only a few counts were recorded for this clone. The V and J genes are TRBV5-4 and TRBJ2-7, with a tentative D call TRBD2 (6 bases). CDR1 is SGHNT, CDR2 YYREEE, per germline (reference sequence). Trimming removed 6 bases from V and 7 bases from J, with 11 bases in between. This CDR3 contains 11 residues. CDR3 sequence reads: CASTLAGEQYF. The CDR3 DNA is TGTGCCAGCACCCTGGCGGGAGAGCAGTACTTC.

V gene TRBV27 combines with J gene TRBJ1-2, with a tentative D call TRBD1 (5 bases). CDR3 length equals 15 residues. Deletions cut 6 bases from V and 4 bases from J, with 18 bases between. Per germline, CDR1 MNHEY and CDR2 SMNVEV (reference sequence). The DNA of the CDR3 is TGTGCCAGCAGCCAAATCAGGGCGGGATCCTATGGCTACACCTTC. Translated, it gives CASSQIRAGSYGYTF.

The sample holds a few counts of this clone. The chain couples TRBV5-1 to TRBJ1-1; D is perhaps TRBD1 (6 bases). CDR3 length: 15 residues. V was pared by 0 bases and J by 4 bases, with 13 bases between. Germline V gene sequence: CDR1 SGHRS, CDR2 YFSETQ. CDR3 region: CASSLGRQGFTEAFF. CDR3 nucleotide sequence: TGCGCCAGCAGCTTGGGACGGCAGGGGTTCACTGAAGCTTTCTTT.